Shown below are 19 T cell receptor beta chains from a single sample sequenced in a study of T cells after yellow fever vaccination. TCRdb ran MiXCR on the 5' RACE reads and lists one entry per CDR3 protein. The repertoire consists of hundreds of thousands of distinct CDR3 sequences, with roughly 14% occurring once and the leading ten covering 11% to 15%. Sequences were derived from PBMCs, sampled on the day of the yellow fever booster vaccination. These TCRs come from a man aged 25 to 40 who received the YFV17D yellow fever vaccine.

The chain has TRBV5-1 and TRBJ2-7; a possible D gene is TRBD1 (5 bases). This CDR3 is 13 amino acids long. The V and J ends lost 4 bases and 7 bases respectively, with 15 bases between them. The germline V gene encodes CDR1 SGHRS and CDR2 YFSETQ. The CDR3 DNA follows: TGCGCCAGCAGCCCCACAGCAGGGCGGGAGCAGTACTTC. Protein product: CASSPTAGREQYF.

V usage is TRBV5-1 and J usage is TRBJ2-1; 11 nucleotides match TRBD1. Germline V lookup: CDR1 SGHRS, CDR2 YFSETQ. This CDR3 is 16 amino acids long. Trimming cost V 3 bases and J 4 bases; bases outside gene matches: 6. As DNA, the CDR3 is TGCGCCAGCAGCTACGCCGGGACAGGGGGGTACAATGAGCAGTTCTTC. Its protein is CASSYAGTGGYNEQFF. The full variable domain, completed using reference TRBV5-1 and TRBJ2-1, is KAGVTQTPRYLIKTRGQQVTLSCSPISGHRSVSWYQQTPGQGLQFLFEYFSETQRNKGNFPGRFSGRQFSNSRSEMNVSTLELGDSALYLCASSYAGTGGYNEQFFGPGTRLTVL.

V gene TRBV24-1 combines with J gene TRBJ2-3; 10 bases align to TRBD1. V was clipped by 3 bases and J by 4 bases; unmatched bases: 15. Per germline, CDR1 KGHDR and CDR2 SFDVKD. The CDR3 extends over 19 amino acids. CDR3: CATSDDRDRGRGWADTQYF. The CDR3 nucleotides read TGTGCCACCAGTGATGACCGGGACAGGGGAAGGGGTTGGGCAGATACGCAGTATTTT.

This chain links TRBV4-3 with TRBJ2-1; 7 nucleotides agree with TRBD2. With V trimmed by 0 bases and J by 6 bases, 2 bases remained unmatched. This CDR3 is 14 amino acids long. Germline V gives CDR1 LGHNA, CDR2 YSLEER. The CDR3 bases are TGCGCCAGCAGCCAAGAGTCTAGCGGCAATGAGCAGTTCTTC. Translation: CASSQESSGNEQFF.

The chain recombines TRBV7-8 with TRBJ1-1; D may be TRBD1 (5 bases). The CDR3 has 15 residues. V lost 4 bases and J 1 base, leaving 13 bases between the germline ends. Looked up from germline, CDR1 is SGHVS and CDR2 is FQNEAQ. The CDR3 coding sequence is TGTGCCAGCAGCTCGGGCTACGGGGGGAACACTGAAGCTTTCTTT. It is translated as CASSSGYGGNTEAFF. The variable domain in full, completed from reference TRBV7-8 and TRBJ1-1, reads GAGVSQSPRYKVAKRGQDVALRCDPISGHVSLFWYQQALGQGPEFLTYFQNEAQLDKSGLPSDRFFAERPEGSVSTLKIQRTQQEDSAVYLCASSSGYGGNTEAFFGQGTRLTVV.

This chain joins TRBV27 and TRBJ2-3; D is uncertain. The CDR3 runs 11 residues. V was clipped by 8 bases and J by 4 bases, with 7 bases between them. The germline V gene encodes CDR1 MNHEY and CDR2 SMNVEV (reference sequence). For the CDR3, the DNA is TGTGCCAGCGCTTTCTCAGATACGCAGTATTTT. Amino acids: CASAFSDTQYF.

The chain employs TRBV29-1 and TRBJ2-7; 9 bases are shared with TRBD1. With V trimmed by 2 bases and J by 6 bases, 14 bases remained unmatched. The CDR3 has 16 residues. The germline V gene encodes CDR1 SQVTM and CDR2 ANQGSEA. CDR3 nucleotides: TGCAGCGTTGAACTCCACTCGGACAGGGGTTGGTCCGAGCAGTACTTC. Residues: CSVELHSDRGWSEQYF.

A few counts support this clonotype. The CDR3 here is CASTDGLEQFF. The CDR3 DNA sequence: TGTGCCAGCACCGATGGACTAGAGCAGTTCTTC. The chain couples TRBV28 to TRBJ2-1, with D possibly TRBD2 on 6 matching bases. The V gene's germline CDR1 is MDHEN and CDR2 SYDVKM. Trimming stripped 7 bases from V and 10 bases from J, with 11 bases between. The length of the CDR3 is 11 residues.

There are a few counts of this clonotype. In DNA form, the CDR3 reads TGCAGTGCTAGTCGTCACAGGGGCGCCAATCAGCCCCAGCATTTT. Translated: CSASRHRGANQPQHF. The V gene is TRBV20-1, the J gene TRBJ1-5; 7 nucleotides match TRBD1. There are 15 residues in the CDR3. The J segment lost 3 bases and the V segment lost 3 bases, leaving 8 bases of the junction unmatched. Per germline, CDR1 DFQATT and CDR2 SNEGSKA (reference sequence).

This clonotype was seen a few times. V and J are TRBV4-2 and TRBJ2-5; D gene unclear. Trimming stripped 4 bases from V and 1 base from J, with 13 bases between. The CDR3 totals 15 residues. Germline-derived CDR1 and CDR2 are LGHNA and YNFKEQ. The CDR3 reads CASSLGGELQETQYF. The CDR3 bases are TGTGCCAGCAGCCTAGGTGGAGAACTCCAAGAGACCCAGTACTTC.

This clonotype came up a few times. The rearrangement links TRBV7-8 to TRBJ2-7, with D perhaps matching TRBD2 (5 bases). CDR3 size: 13 residues. Germline loops: CDR1 SGHVS, CDR2 FQNEAQ. V was trimmed by 1 base and J by 7 bases, leaving 11 bases between them. For the CDR3, the DNA is TGTGCCAGCAGCTTAGGAGTGGGGAGTGAGCAGTACTTC. Amino acids: CASSLGVGSEQYF.

For the CDR3, the DNA is TGTGCCAGCAGCCCGACTAGCGGGAGTACATATGAGCAGTTCTTC. This sequence encodes CASSPTSGSTYEQFF. The J gene is TRBJ2-1, the V gene TRBV11-2, with 12 positions matching TRBD2. The germline V gene has CDR1 SGHAT and CDR2 FQNNGV. V dropped 5 bases and J dropped 8; count of bases not matched to a gene: 7. There are 15 residues in the CDR3.

J is TRBJ2-7 and V is TRBV4-3; weak D call: TRBD2 (6 bases). CDR3 length: 17 residues. Germline V lookup: CDR1 LGHNA, CDR2 YSLEER. The germline V and J ends were trimmed by 0 bases and 4 bases, with 19 bases remaining between them. The CDR3 nucleotides are TGCGCCAGCAGCCAAGATTTCGCGGGGCGGACCACTTACGAGCAGTACTTC. It encodes CASSQDFAGRTTYEQYF.

Only one count was recorded for this clonotype. The chain recombines TRBV6-1 with TRBJ2-3, with 7 bases matching TRBD2. V shed 7 bases and J 2 bases; nucleotides not matched to a gene: 3. Germline V lookup: CDR1 MNHNS, CDR2 SASEGT. CDR3 length: 13 residues. The CDR3 reads CASKKRDTDTQYF. Written as DNA, the CDR3 is TGTGCCAGCAAAAAGCGGGACACAGATACGCAGTATTTT.

In this sample, this clonotype turned up a few times. Here the CDR3 DNA reads TGCAGTGCTAGTTTAACGGGAGGGCTCACCGCCCACGAGCAGTACTTC. Translating it yields CSASLTGGLTAHEQYF. The rearrangement joins TRBV20-1 to TRBJ2-7; 8 bases match TRBD2. V was clipped by 3 bases and J by 5 bases; unmatched bases: 15. This CDR3 has 16 residues. Germline V gene lookup returns CDR1 DFQATT and CDR2 SNEGSKA (reference sequence).

The rearrangement uses TRBV5-6 and TRBJ1-2, with D uncertain. The CDR3 spans 13 residues. Germline values: CDR1 SGHDT, CDR2 YYEEEE. Trimming left V 5 bases short and J 8 bases short, with 16 bases between. The CDR3 sequence is CASRPGRSEGYTF. CDR3 sequence (DNA): TGTGCCAGCAGACCTGGAAGGTCGGAAGGCTACACCTTC.

This clonotype was found a few times. The chain couples TRBV6-1 to TRBJ2-2, with TRBD1 matching 7 bases. Germline V gene lookup returns CDR1 MNHNS and CDR2 SASEGT. Trimming took 10 bases from V and 6 from J; bases not matched to a gene: 14. The CDR3 extends over 15 amino acids. The CDR3 loop is CATRDSSRRAGELFF. The DNA of the CDR3 is TGTGCCACAAGGGACAGCAGCCGTAGGGCCGGGGAGCTGTTTTTT.

The chain is built from TRBV20-1 and TRBJ2-3; the match to TRBD1 covers 8 bases. CDR1 and CDR2 (germline): DFQATT, SNEGSKA (reference sequence). J gave up 4 bases and V 0 bases, and 12 bases lay outside the gene matches. The CDR3 covers 17 residues. CDR3 in DNA: TGCAGTGCTAGAGATTTTGGGGACAGGTCGCTTTCAGATACGCAGTATTTT. This gives the protein CSARDFGDRSLSDTQYF.

The chain combines TRBV18 with TRBJ2-5; TRBD2 might be the D (6 bases). V was clipped by 5 bases and J by 5 bases, with 15 bases between them. Germline CDR1 and CDR2: KGHSH and LQKENI. CDR3 length: 14 amino acids. The CDR3 sequence: CASSRSTSQETQYF. Here the CDR3 DNA reads TGTGCCAGCTCAAGATCGACTAGTCAGGAGACCCAGTACTTC.